This T cell receptor (beta chain) stems from a study of CD8 T cells in ankylosing spondylitis. Study conclusions and caveats: There was reportedly significant enrichment of clones that were disease-linked in matched ankylosing spondylitis synovial fluid. Peripheral blood samples showed relatively rare disease-linked clones, and these clones were CD8+. Past studies reported some motif variants in reactive arthritis synovial fluid and blood.

Preparation of TCR beta libraries was done by quantitative 5'-RACE with molecular barcodes. TCRdb analysed the 5' RACE reads with MiXCR anew, one entry per CDR3 protein. The sample records about 160,000 distinct CDR3 sequences, about a sixth being singletons. Regarding this clonotype: Its antigen is still unknown.

The sequencing sample was made of blood, either unsorted or a sorted T cell fraction (not recorded which). The source of this sequence is a male donor with ankylosing spondylitis or in good health (not recorded which).

CDR3 nucleotide sequence: TGCGCCAGCAGCCCCCTGGGTACCACAGATACGCAGTATTTT. This sequence encodes CASSPLGTTDTQYF. The chain employs TRBV5-1 and TRBJ2-3; D ambiguous. CDR3 length: 14 amino acids. CDR1 and CDR2 from the germline V gene are SGHRS and YFSETQ. Trimming removed 4 bases from V and 2 bases from J, with 11 bases in between.